This passage covers 20 T cell receptor beta chains from one sample sequenced in a study of blood T cell repertoires in COVID-19 (dated by TCRdb to between 2020 and 2021). Library generation was performed with the immunoSEQ multiplex PCR assay. The immuneACCESS repertoire file appears here via TCRdb, limited to in-frame rearrangements. These files lack a portion of the clones; in checked studies, under half of the deficit traces to unresolved V genes, and the cause of the others is not known. Counted in this sample were over 70,000 clones; around 80% of them appeared once. The top ten hold 25% to 30% of the sample. The specimen was peripheral blood. These receptors all come from a woman of 80 years or more with active or convalescent COVID-19.

For the CDR3, the DNA is TGTGCCAGCAGCCCCAATATCAAGACAGATATGCGTTCACCCCTCCACTTT. Translated: CASSPNIKTDMRSPLHF. The rearrangement links TRBV5-6 to TRBJ1-6, with D tentatively TRBD1 (5 bases). V gave up 4 bases and J gave up 9 bases, with 23 bases separating them. CDR3 length: 17 residues. CDR1 is SGHDT and CDR2 is YYEEEE in the germline V gene.

The chain employs TRBV10-3 and TRBJ2-5, with a possible D match to TRBD1 (7 bases). CDR3 length: 14 amino acids. The germline V gene encodes CDR1 ENHRY and CDR2 SYGVKD. V was cut by 6 bases and J by 4 bases, with 15 bases left in between. CDR3 protein: CAISYDQGGETQYF. The CDR3 nucleotides read TGTGCCATCAGCTACGACCAGGGGGGAGAGACCCAGTACTTC.

The gene calls are TRBV5-1 and TRBJ2-7; 11 positions agree with TRBD2. With 0 bases clipped from V and 4 bases from J, the junction kept 3 bases outside the gene matches. Looked up from germline, CDR1 is SGHRS and CDR2 is YFSETQ. The CDR3 totals 15 residues. The DNA of the CDR3 is TGCGCCAGCAGCTTGGAGGCTAGCGGGGGGTACGAGCAGTACTTC. This codes for CASSLEASGGYEQYF.

The chain employs TRBV6-5 and TRBJ2-2; 9 bases are a match to TRBD2. After removal of 7 bases from V and 5 bases from J, the junction contained 8 bases not matched to a gene. This CDR3 spans 15 amino acids. Looked up from germline, CDR1 is MNHEY and CDR2 is SVGAGI. The CDR3 here is CASKGLAGETGELFF. Written as DNA, the CDR3 is TGTGCCAGCAAGGGACTAGCCGGGGAGACCGGGGAGCTGTTTTTT.

This clone was detected a few times. The chain joins TRBV7-2 to TRBJ1-4; D gene uncertain. Between the trimmed V and J ends, which lost 4 bases and 8 bases, there was a span of 14 bases. This CDR3 contains 14 residues. CDR1 is SGHTA and CDR2 is FQGNSA in the germline V gene. The CDR3: CASSSWTYNEKLFF. The CDR3 DNA reads TGTGCCAGCAGCTCCTGGACTTATAACGAAAAACTGTTTTTT.

The rearrangement joins TRBV4-3 to TRBJ2-5; maybe TRBD1 (6 bases). The V end was cut by 4 bases, the J end by 3 bases, with 12 bases between. CDR1 and CDR2 from the germline V gene are LGHNA and YSLEER. The CDR3 covers 14 residues. CDR3 residues: CASSPGAGEETQYF. The DNA of the CDR3 is TGCGCCAGCAGCCCCGGGGCAGGGGAAGAGACCCAGTACTTC.

This sequence joins TRBV7-6 and TRBJ1-6; TRBD1 agrees at 7 bases. Per the germline V gene, CDR1 is SGHVS and CDR2 is FNYEAQ. The CDR3 spans 13 residues. J lost 5 bases, V lost 8 bases, and 3 bases had no gene match. The DNA of the CDR3 is TGTGCCAGCGGGACAGCGAATAATTCACCCCTCCACTTT. It is translated as CASGTANNSPLHF.

This sequence joins TRBV28 and TRBJ1-3; TRBD1 matches at 7 bases. The ends lost 6 bases at V and 0 bases at J; junction bases unmatched: 11. Per germline, CDR1 MDHEN and CDR2 SYDVKM. The CDR3 extends over 17 amino acids. Written as DNA, the CDR3 is TGTGCCAGCAGGACCTATTTAGGGACAGCCTCTGGAAACACCATATATTTT. Translation: CASRTYLGTASGNTIYF.

The genes are TRBV28 and TRBJ1-1, with a possible D match to TRBD1 (6 bases). This CDR3 has 14 residues. V gave up 8 bases and J gave up 7 bases, with 20 bases separating them. The germline V gene encodes CDR1 MDHEN and CDR2 SYDVKM. The CDR3 DNA is TGTGCCAGCGCTCCTCAGCCGGGAGGGGGTGAAGCTTTCTTT. Translated: CASAPQPGGGEAFF.

CDR3 coding DNA: TGTGCCAGCAGTCCCACAGGGTACGAGCAGTACTTC. Translating it yields CASSPTGYEQYF. V usage is TRBV6-5 and J usage is TRBJ2-7; weak D call: TRBD1 (6 bases). V was cut by 5 bases and J by 4 bases, with 9 bases left in between. CDR3 length: 12 residues. The germline CDR1 and CDR2 sequences are MNHEY and SVGAGI.

This clone was seen more than once but under ten times. The chain is built from TRBV6-5 and TRBJ1-2; no clear D. The CDR3 runs 12 residues. Trimming cost V 5 bases and J 4 bases, with 8 bases left between them. Per germline, CDR1 MNHEY and CDR2 SVGAGI. CDR3 DNA: TGTGCCAGCAGTCCAGGCTTCTATGGCTACACCTTC. Translation: CASSPGFYGYTF.

A note on this clone: One end of the junction is discordant with germline, which a read error may explain. The rearrangement uses TRBV4-3 and TRBJ1-1; D might be TRBD1 (5 bases). Looked up from germline, CDR1 is LGHNA and CDR2 is YSLEER. CDR3 length: 15 residues. Here the CDR3 DNA reads TGCGCCAGCAGTCAAGGATCGGGCAGGGACACTGAAGCTTTCTTT. This encodes CASSQGSGRDTEAFF.

The chain carries TRBV5-1 and TRBJ2-5; 11 nucleotides agree with TRBD1. CDR1 and CDR2 from the germline V gene are SGHRS and YFSETQ. Germline trimming cut 4 bases from V and 3 bases from J; bases unmatched to any gene: 5. This CDR3 region has 15 residues. The CDR3 region has the DNA TGCGCCAGCAGCCAAGGGACAGGGGGGGAAGAGACCCAGTACTTC. It translates to CASSQGTGGEETQYF.

The chain is built from TRBV9 and TRBJ2-5, with D possibly TRBD1 on 6 matching bases. The CDR3 length is 11 residues. The V gene's germline CDR1 is SGDLS and CDR2 YYNGEE. Trimming left V 5 bases short and J 5 bases short, with 7 bases between. Here the CDR3 reads CASSRGETQYF. The CDR3 bases are TGTGCCAGCAGTAGGGGGGAGACCCAGTACTTC.

This clone occurred once. V gene TRBV30 combines with J gene TRBJ2-3, with a possible D match to TRBD1 (6 bases). V was trimmed by 4 bases and J by 1 base, leaving 9 bases between them. CDR1 is GTSNPN and CDR2 is SVGIG in the germline V gene (reference sequence). There are 13 residues in the CDR3. CDR3 in amino acids: CAWTGAGTDTQYF. The DNA of the CDR3 is TGTGCCTGGACAGGGGCCGGCACAGATACGCAGTATTTT.

The rearrangement links TRBV5-4 to TRBJ2-3; 8 nucleotides agree with TRBD2. The CDR3 extends over 14 amino acids. With 5 bases clipped from V and 3 bases from J, the junction kept 5 bases outside the gene matches. Per the germline V gene, CDR1 is SGHNT and CDR2 is YYREEE (reference sequence). The CDR3 spells CASSWRGATDTQYF. The CDR3 coding sequence is TGTGCCAGCAGTTGGCGGGGGGCAACAGATACGCAGTATTTT.

A few counts support this clone. The J gene is TRBJ2-7, the V gene TRBV5-1, with TRBD1 matching 8 bases. Germline V gene sequence: CDR1 SGHRS, CDR2 YFSETQ. This CDR3 comprises 14 residues. Trimming cost V 0 bases and J 5 bases; bases outside gene matches: 4. CDR3 in amino acids: CASSLDPDRDEQYF. The CDR3 nucleotides are TGCGCCAGCAGCTTGGACCCGGACAGGGACGAGCAGTACTTC.

This clone occurred once. The chain recombines TRBV5-1 with TRBJ1-1; D is perhaps TRBD1 (5 bases). The germline V gene encodes CDR1 SGHRS and CDR2 YFSETQ. Trimming removed 2 bases at V and 1 base at J, with 12 bases between. The CDR3 runs 15 residues. The CDR3 DNA follows: TGCGCCAGCAGCTTTAGCAGGACACGGAACACTGAAGCTTTCTTT. Its translation: CASSFSRTRNTEAFF.

The rearrangement uses TRBV7-2 and TRBJ1-4; D remains ambiguous. Germline values: CDR1 SGHTA, CDR2 FQGNSA. This CDR3 is 16 amino acids long. Between the trimmed V and J ends, which lost 5 bases and 7 bases, there was a span of 20 bases. The CDR3 DNA reads TGTGCCAGCAGCACACGTACCGGGTCCGGACTTGAAAAACTGTTTTTT. Amino acids: CASSTRTGSGLEKLFF.

J is TRBJ2-7 and V is TRBV10-3, with 7 bases matching TRBD1. Germline V gene lookup returns CDR1 ENHRY and CDR2 SYGVKD. V shed 10 bases and J 0 bases; nucleotides not matched to a gene: 9. The CDR3 loop spans 14 amino acids. The CDR3 DNA reads TGTGCCACCACTTCGGGACAGCTCTCCTACGAGCAGTACTTC. Translated: CATTSGQLSYEQYF.